The source of this T cell receptor beta chain is a study of blood T cell repertoires in COVID-19. Study background: Italy, Spain and the United States were the sources of the convalescent and acute COVID-19 samples.

In germline, CDR1 is KGHSH, CDR2 LQKENI. V lost 2 bases, J lost 8 bases, and 12 bases lay in between. CDR3 length: 14 residues. Clones were read by immunoSEQ multiplex PCR, and TCRdb kept only the in-frame ones, dropping some. The sample contains 120,000 or so clones, 88% of which appear only once. J is TRBJ2-2 and V is TRBV18; D may be TRBD1 (5 bases). The source material was peripheral blood. This clonotype originated in a woman of 80 years or more with acute or convalescent COVID-19. The chain's CDR3 is CASSPVTQGGELFF. CDR3 coding DNA: TGTGCCAGCTCACCAGTGACTCAGGGTGGGGAGCTGTTTTTT.